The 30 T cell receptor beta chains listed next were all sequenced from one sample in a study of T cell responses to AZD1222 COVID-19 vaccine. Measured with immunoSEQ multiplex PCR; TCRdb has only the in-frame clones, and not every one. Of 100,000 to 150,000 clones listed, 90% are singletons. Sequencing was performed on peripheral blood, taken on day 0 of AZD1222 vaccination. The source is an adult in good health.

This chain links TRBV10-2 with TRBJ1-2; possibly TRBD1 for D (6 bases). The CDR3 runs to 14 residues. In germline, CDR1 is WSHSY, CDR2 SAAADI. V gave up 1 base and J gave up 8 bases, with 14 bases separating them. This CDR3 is CASSELGQYLGYTF. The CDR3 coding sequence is TGCGCCAGCAGTGAGTTAGGACAGTACCTGGGCTACACCTTC.

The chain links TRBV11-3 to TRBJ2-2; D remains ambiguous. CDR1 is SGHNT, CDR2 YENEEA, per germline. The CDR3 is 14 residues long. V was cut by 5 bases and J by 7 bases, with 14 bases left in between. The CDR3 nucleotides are TGTGCCAGCAGCCTCGGACGAGTAAGCGGGGAGCTGTTTTTT. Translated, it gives CASSLGRVSGELFF.

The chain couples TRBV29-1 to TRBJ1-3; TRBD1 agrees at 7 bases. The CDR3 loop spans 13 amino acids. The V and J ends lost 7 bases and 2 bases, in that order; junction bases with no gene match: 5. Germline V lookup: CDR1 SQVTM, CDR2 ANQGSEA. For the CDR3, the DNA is TGCAGCGCCAGACAGGGTGCTGGAAACACCATATATTTT. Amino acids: CSARQGAGNTIYF.

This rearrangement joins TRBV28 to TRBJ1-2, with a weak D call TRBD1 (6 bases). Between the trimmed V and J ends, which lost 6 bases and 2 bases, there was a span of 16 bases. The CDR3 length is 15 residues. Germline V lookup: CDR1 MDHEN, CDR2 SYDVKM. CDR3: CASRRRGGLNYGYTF. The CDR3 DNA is TGTGCCAGCAGGAGACGAGGGGGTTTAAACTATGGCTACACCTTC.

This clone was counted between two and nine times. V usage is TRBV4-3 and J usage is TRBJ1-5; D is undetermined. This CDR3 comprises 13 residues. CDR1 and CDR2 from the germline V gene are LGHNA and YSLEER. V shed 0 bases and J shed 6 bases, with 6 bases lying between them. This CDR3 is CASSQDDGQPQHF. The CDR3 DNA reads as TGCGCCAGCAGCCAAGATGATGGTCAGCCCCAGCATTTT.

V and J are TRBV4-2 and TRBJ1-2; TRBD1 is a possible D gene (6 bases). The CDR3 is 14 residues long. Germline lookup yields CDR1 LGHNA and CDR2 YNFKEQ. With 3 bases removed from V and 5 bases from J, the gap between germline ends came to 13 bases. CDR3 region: CASSHPEGGYGYTF. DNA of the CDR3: TGTGCCAGCAGCCACCCGGAAGGGGGGTATGGCTACACCTTC.

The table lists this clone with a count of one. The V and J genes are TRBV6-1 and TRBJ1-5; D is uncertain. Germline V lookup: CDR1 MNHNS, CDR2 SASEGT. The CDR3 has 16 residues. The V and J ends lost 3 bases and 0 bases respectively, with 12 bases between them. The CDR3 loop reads CASSESGVYSNQPQHF. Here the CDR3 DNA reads TGTGCCAGCAGTGAGTCCGGTGTCTATAGCAATCAGCCCCAGCATTTT.

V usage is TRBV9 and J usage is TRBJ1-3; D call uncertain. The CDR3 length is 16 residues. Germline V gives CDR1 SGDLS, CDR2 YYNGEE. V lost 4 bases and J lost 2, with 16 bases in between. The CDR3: CASSLRGPGPGNTIYF. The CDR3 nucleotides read TGTGCCAGCAGCCTCAGAGGTCCAGGCCCTGGAAACACCATATATTTT.

DNA of the CDR3: TGCAGCGTTGAAGATTGGGCGGATACCTCCTACGAGCAGTACTTC. The encoded protein is CSVEDWADTSYEQYF. The chain has TRBV29-1 and TRBJ2-7, with D uncertain. Trimming left V 0 bases short and J 0 bases short, with 12 bases between. Germline CDR1 reads SQVTM; CDR2 reads ANQGSEA. The CDR3 sequence is 15 residues long.

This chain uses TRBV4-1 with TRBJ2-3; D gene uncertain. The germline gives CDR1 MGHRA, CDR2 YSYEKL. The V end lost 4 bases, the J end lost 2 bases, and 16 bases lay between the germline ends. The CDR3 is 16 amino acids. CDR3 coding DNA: TGCGCCAGCAGCCCCCCGTCTCCGGGCCCCACAGATACGCAGTATTTT. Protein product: CASSPPSPGPTDTQYF.

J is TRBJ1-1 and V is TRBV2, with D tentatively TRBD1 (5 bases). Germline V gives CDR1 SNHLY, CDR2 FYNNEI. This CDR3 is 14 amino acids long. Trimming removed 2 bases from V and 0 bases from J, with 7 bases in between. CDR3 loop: CASSEQGVNTEAFF. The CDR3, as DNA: TGTGCCAGCAGTGAACAGGGAGTGAACACTGAAGCTTTCTTT.

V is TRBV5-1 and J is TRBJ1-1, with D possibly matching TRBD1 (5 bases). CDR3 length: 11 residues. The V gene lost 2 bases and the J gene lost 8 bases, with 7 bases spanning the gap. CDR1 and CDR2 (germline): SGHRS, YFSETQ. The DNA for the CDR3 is TGCGCCAGCAGCTTACAGGACGAAGCTTTCTTT. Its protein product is CASSLQDEAFF.

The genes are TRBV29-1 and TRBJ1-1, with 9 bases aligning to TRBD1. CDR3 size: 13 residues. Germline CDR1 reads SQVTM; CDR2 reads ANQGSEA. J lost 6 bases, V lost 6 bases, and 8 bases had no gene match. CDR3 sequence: CSVPRDREAEAFF. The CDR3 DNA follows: TGCAGCGTCCCTCGGGACAGGGAGGCTGAAGCTTTCTTT.

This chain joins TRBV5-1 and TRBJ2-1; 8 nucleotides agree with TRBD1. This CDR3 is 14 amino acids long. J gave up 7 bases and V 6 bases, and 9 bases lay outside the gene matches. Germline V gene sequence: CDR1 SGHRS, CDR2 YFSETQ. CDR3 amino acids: CASNLDRGENEQFF. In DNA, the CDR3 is TGCGCCAGCAACCTAGACAGGGGCGAAAATGAGCAGTTCTTC.

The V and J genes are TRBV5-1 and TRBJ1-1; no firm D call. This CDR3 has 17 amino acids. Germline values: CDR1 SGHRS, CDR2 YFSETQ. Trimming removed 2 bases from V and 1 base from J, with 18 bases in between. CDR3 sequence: CASSLGLQRGSNTEAFF. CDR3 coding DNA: TGCGCCAGCAGCTTAGGACTCCAACGGGGTTCGAACACTGAAGCTTTCTTT.

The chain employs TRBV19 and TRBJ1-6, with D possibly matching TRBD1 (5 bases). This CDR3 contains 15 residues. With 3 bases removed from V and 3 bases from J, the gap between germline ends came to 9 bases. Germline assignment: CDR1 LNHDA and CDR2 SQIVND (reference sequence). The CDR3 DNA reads TGTGCCAGTAGTATTTCCAGGGACTATAATTCACCCCTCCACTTT. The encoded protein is CASSISRDYNSPLHF.

The CDR3 reads CASSLDPSGYGGYTF. The CDR3, as DNA: TGTGCCAGCAGCTTAGATCCTTCGGGGTACGGTGGCTACACCTTC. The genes are TRBV11-2 and TRBJ1-2; no firm D call. Deletions cut 0 bases from V and 7 bases from J, with 15 bases between. CDR1 and CDR2 (germline): SGHAT, FQNNGV. This CDR3 is built from 15 residues.

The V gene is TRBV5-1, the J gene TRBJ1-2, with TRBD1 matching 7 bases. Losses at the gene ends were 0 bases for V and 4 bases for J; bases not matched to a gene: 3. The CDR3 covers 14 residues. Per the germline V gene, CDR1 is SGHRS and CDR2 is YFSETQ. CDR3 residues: CASSLDRGSYGYTF. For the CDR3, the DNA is TGCGCCAGCAGCTTGGACAGGGGAAGCTATGGCTACACCTTC. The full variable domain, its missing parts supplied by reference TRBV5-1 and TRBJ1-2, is KAGVTQTPRYLIKTRGQQVTLSCSPISGHRSVSWYQQTPGQGLQFLFEYFSETQRNKGNFPGRFSGRQFSNSRSEMNVSTLELGDSALYLCASSLDRGSYGYTFGSGTRLTVV.

CDR3: CATSREKGGKLFF. Here the CDR3 DNA reads TGTGCCACCAGCAGAGAGAAGGGGGGAAAACTGTTTTTT. V and J are TRBV15 and TRBJ1-4; D perhaps matches TRBD1 (6 bases). In germline, CDR1 is LNHNV, CDR2 YYDKDF (reference sequence). Trimming stripped 0 bases from V and 10 bases from J, with 9 bases between. This CDR3 contains 13 residues.

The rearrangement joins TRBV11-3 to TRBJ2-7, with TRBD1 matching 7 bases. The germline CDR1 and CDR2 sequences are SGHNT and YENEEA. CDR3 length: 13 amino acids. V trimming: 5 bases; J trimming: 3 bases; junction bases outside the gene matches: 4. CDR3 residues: CASSQGVGYEQYF. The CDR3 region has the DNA TGTGCCAGCAGCCAGGGGGTTGGCTACGAGCAGTACTTC.

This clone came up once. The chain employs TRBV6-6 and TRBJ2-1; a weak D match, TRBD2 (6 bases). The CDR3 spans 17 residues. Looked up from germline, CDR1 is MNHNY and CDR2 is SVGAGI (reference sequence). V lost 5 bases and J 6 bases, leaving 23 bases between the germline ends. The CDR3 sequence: CASSPRRGRLSRNEQFF. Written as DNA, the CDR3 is TGTGCCAGCAGTCCCCGGCGGGGACGCCTGTCACGCAATGAGCAGTTCTTC.

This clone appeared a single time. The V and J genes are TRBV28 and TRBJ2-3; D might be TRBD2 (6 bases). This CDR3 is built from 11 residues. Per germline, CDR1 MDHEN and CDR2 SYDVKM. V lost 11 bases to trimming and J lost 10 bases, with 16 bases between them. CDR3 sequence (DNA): TGTGCCTCTGCGGGGCCAGGAGCGCAGTATTTT. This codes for CASAGPGAQYF.

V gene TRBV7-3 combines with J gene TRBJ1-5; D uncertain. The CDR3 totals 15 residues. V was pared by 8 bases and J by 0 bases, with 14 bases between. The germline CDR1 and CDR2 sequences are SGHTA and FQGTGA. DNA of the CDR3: TGTGCCAGCCTCAGGACGGCTTATAGCAATCAGCCCCAGCATTTT. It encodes CASLRTAYSNQPQHF.

CDR3 DNA sequence: TGCAGCGGAACAGAACCAAACACCGGGGAGCTGTTTTTT. This sequence encodes CSGTEPNTGELFF. This chain uses TRBV29-1 with TRBJ2-2; no firm D call. This CDR3 has 13 amino acids. Trimming shortened V by 7 bases and J by 2 bases, and 11 bases separated the two germline ends. Germline CDR1 reads SQVTM; CDR2 reads ANQGSEA.

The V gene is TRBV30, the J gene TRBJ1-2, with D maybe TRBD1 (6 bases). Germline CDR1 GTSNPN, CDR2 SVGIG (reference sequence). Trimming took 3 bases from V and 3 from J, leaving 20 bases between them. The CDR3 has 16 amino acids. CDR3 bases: TGTGCCTGGAGCGCTGGGGGGCGATACAAGTACTATGGCTACACCTTC. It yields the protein CAWSAGGRYKYYGYTF. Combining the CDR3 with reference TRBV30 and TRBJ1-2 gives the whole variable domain SQTIHQWPATLVQPVGSPLSLECTVEGTSNPNLYWYRQAAGRGLQLLFYSVGIGQISSEVPQNLSASRPQDRQFILSSKKLLLSDSGFYLCAWSAGGRYKYYGYTFGSGTRLTVV.

DNA for the CDR3: TGTGCCAGCAGCGCGACAGGGTCCGAGCAGTACTTC. Its translation: CASSATGSEQYF. The V call is TRBV6-5, the J call TRBJ2-7; 7 bases line up with TRBD1. CDR1 is MNHEY and CDR2 is SVGAGI in the germline V gene. The CDR3 covers 12 residues. The V and J ends lost 6 bases and 6 bases, in that order; junction bases with no gene match: 5.

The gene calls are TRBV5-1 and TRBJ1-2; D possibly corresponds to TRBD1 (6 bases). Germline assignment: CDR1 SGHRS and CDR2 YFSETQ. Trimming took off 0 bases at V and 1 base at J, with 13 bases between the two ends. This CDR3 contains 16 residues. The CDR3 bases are TGCGCCAGCAGCTTGGGCCGCTGGGACATTAACTATGGCTACACCTTC. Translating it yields CASSLGRWDINYGYTF.

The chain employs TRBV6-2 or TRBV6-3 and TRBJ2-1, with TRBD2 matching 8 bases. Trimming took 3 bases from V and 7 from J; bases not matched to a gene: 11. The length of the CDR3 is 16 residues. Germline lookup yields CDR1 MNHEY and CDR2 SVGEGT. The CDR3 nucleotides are TGTGCCAGCAGTTATCGTTTACCGGGACTAGGGAATGAGCAGTTCTTC. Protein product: CASSYRLPGLGNEQFF.

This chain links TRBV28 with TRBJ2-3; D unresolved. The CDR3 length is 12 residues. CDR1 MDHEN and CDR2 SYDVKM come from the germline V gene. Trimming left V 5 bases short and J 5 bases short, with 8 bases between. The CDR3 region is CASSNFQDTQYF. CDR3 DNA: TGTGCCAGCAGTAACTTTCAAGATACGCAGTATTTT. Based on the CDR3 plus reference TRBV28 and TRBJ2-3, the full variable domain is DVKVTQSSRYLVKRTGEKVFLECVQDMDHENMFWYRQDPGLGLRLIYFSYDVKMKEKGDIPEGYSVSREKKERFSLILESASTNQTSMYLCASSNFQDTQYFGPGTRLTVL.

CDR3 loop: CASSPEVGGNTIYF. CDR3 coding DNA: TGTGCCAGCAGCCCCGAGGTGGGGGGAAACACCATATATTTT. J is TRBJ1-3 and V is TRBV7-8; D gene ambiguous. V dropped 5 bases and J dropped 4 bases, with 12 bases sitting between them. Germline CDR1 and CDR2: SGHVS and FQNEAQ. CDR3 size: 14 residues.